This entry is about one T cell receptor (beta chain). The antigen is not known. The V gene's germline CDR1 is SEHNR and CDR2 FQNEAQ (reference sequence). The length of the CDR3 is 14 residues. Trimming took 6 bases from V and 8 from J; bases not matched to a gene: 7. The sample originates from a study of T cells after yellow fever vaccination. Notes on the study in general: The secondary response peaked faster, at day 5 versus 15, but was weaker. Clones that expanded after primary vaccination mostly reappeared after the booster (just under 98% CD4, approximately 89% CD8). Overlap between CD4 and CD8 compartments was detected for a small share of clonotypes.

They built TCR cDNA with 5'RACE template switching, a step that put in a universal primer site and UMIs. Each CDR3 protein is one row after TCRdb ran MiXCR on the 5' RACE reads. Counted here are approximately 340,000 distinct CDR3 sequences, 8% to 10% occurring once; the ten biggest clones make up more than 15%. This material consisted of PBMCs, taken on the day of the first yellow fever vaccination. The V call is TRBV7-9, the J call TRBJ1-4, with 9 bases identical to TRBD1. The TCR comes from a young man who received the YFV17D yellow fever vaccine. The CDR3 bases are TGTGCCAGCAGTTTCGGGACAGGGTACGAAAAACTGTTTTTT. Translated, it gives CASSFGTGYEKLFF.